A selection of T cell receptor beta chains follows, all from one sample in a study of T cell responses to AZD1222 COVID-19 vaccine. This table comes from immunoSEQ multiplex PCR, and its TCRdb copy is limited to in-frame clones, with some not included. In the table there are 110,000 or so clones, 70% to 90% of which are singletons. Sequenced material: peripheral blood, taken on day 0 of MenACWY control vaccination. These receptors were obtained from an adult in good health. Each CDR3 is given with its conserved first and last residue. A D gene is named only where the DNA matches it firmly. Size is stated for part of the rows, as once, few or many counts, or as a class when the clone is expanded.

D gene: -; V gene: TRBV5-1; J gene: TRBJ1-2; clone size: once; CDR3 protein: CASSLESAQGFFGYTF; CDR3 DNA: TGCGCCAGCAGCTTGGAGTCCGCACAGGGATTTTTTGGCTACACCTTC
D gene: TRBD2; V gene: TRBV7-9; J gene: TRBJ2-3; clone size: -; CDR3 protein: CASFVLAGGRDTDTQYF; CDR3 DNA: TGTGCCAGCTTTGTACTAGCGGGAGGGCGCGACACAGATACGCAGTATTTT
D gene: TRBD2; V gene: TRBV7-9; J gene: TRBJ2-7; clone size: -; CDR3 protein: CASSLVLAGVYEQYF; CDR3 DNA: TGTGCCAGCAGCTTAGTACTAGCGGGAGTCTACGAGCAGTACTTC
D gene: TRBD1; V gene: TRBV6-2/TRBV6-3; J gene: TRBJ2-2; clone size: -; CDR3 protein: CASSPYQGQANTGELFF; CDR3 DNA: TGTGCCAGCAGTCCATACCAGGGACAGGCCAACACCGGGGAGCTGTTTTTT
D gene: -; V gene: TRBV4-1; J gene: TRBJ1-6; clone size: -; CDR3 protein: CASSQEDISGSPLHF; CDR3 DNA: TGCGCCAGCAGCCAAGAGGACATATCCGGTTCACCCCTCCACTTT
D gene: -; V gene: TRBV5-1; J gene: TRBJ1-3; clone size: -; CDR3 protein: CASSLSFSLANTIYF; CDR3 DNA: TGCGCCAGCAGCTTGAGCTTCAGTTTGGCAAACACCATATATTTT
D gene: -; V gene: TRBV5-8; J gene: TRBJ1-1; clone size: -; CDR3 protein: CASSLSWGNTEAFF; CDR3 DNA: TGTGCCAGCAGCTTGTCCTGGGGGAACACTGAAGCTTTCTTT
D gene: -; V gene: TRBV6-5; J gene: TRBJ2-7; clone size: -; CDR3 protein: CASSPTEYEQYF; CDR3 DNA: TGTGCCAGCAGTCCGACAGAGTACGAGCAGTACTTC
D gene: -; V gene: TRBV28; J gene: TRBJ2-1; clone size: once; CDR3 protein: CASSFREGQFF; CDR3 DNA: TGTGCCAGCAGTTTTAGGGAAGGGCAGTTCTTC
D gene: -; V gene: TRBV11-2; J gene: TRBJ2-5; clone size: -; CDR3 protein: CASSRRETQYF; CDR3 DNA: TGTGCCAGCAGCCGTCGGGAGACCCAGTACTTC
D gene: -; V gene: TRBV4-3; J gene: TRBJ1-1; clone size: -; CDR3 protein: CASSQVWAPNTEAFF; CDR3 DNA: TGCGCCAGCAGCCAAGTGTGGGCCCCGAACACTGAAGCTTTCTTT
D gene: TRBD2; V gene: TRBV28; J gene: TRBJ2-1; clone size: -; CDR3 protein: CARMAGTRPHEQFF; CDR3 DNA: TGTGCCAGGATGGCCGGGACTAGGCCCCATGAGCAGTTCTTC
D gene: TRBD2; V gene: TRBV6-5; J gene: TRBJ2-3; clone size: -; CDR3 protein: CASSPTSGSPDTQYF; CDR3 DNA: TGTGCCAGCAGCCCGACTAGCGGGAGCCCAGATACGCAGTATTTT
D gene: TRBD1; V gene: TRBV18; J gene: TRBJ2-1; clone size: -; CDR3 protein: CASSPGQGSYNEQFF; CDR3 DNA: TGTGCCAGCTCACCGGGACAGGGTTCCTACAATGAGCAGTTCTTC
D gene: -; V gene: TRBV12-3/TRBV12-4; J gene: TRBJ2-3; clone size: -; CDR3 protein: CASSLSGGTQYF; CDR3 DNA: TGTGCCAGCAGTTTGTCAGGTGGTACGCAGTATTTT
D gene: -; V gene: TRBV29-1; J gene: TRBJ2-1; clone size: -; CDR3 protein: CSAGLALINEQFF; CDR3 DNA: TGCAGCGCGGGACTCGCCCTAATCAATGAGCAGTTCTTC
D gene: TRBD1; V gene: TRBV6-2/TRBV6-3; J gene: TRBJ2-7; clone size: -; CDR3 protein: CASSAHGTALNEQYF; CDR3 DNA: TGTGCCAGCAGTGCCCACGGGACAGCCCTGAACGAGCAGTACTTC
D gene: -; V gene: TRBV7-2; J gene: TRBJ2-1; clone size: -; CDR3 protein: CASSLFGRSTYNEQFF; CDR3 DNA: TGTGCCAGCAGCTTATTTGGGCGGAGTACCTACAATGAGCAGTTCTTC
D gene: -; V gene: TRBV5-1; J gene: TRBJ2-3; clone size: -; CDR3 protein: CASSMRRGTDTQYF; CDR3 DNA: TGCGCCAGCAGCATGCGACGGGGCACAGATACGCAGTATTTT
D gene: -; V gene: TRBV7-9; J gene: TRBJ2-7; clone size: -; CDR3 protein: CASKSGESPYEQYF; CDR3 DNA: TGTGCCAGCAAGTCGGGTGAGTCCCCCTACGAGCAGTACTTC
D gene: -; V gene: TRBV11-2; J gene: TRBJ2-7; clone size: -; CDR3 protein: CASSTTRGRKSSYEQYF; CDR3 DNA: TGTGCCAGCAGCACAACCCGGGGCAGAAAGAGCTCCTACGAGCAGTACTTC
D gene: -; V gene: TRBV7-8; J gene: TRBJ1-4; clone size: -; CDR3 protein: CASSIWGKAEKLFF; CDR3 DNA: TGTGCCAGCAGCATTTGGGGGAAGGCAGAAAAACTGTTTTTT
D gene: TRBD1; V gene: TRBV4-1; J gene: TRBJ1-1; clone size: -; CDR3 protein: CASSQPPGQGATEAFF; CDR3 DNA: TGCGCCAGCAGCCAACCCCCAGGACAGGGAGCCACTGAAGCTTTCTTT